This T cell receptor (beta chain) was retrieved from a study of blood T cell repertoires in COVID-19. Assay: immunoSEQ multiplex PCR; the TCRdb copy retains only in-frame clones and omits some. The sample records a few hundred thousand clones, around 90% being singletons. The V end was cut by 0 bases, the J end by 4 bases, with 6 bases between. The CDR3 is made up of 13 amino acids. Germline-derived CDR1 and CDR2 are LNHDA and SQIVND (reference sequence). This clonotype was sampled from a woman aged 18 to 35 with acute COVID-19. The rearrangement uses TRBV19 and TRBJ1-2, with a possible D match to TRBD1 (5 bases). The sequencing sample was made of PBMCs or T cells enriched from blood (not recorded which). The CDR3 reads CASSIDDSYGYTF. CDR3 nucleotide sequence: TGTGCCAGTAGTATAGACGACAGCTATGGCTACACCTTC. The full variable domain, rest sourced from reference TRBV19 and TRBJ1-2, is DGGITQSPKYLFRKEGQNVTLSCEQNLNHDAMYWYRQDPGQGLRLIYYSQIVNDFQKGDIAEGYSVSREKKESFPLTVTSAQKNPTAFYLCASSIDDSYGYTFGSGTRLTVV.